The rows below give T cell receptor beta chains drawn from one sample of a study of T cells in Graves' hyperthyroidism and ophthalmopathy. Each CDR3 protein is one row after TCRdb ran MiXCR on the multiplex PCR reads. The data hold about 720,000 distinct CDR3 sequences, with around 20% observed a single time. Material: blood. Receptors were obtained from a woman aged 45 to 65 with Graves' hyperthyroidism that later progressed to Graves' ophthalmopathy. The CDR3 runs from the conserved cysteine through the conserved F or W. Clone size is not always given. Where it is, it says once, few, many or a class for expanded clones.

v_gene: TRBV5-5; abundance: NA; CDR3aa: CASSAARTDGRWLVEKLFF
v_gene: TRBV28; abundance: NA; CDR3aa: CARSPSGDTQYF
v_gene: TRBV11-2; abundance: many; CDR3aa: CASSLEGRLNTEAFF
v_gene: TRBV11-2; abundance: NA; CDR3aa: CASLGAIYTEAFF
v_gene: TRBV3-1; abundance: few; CDR3aa: CASRRQGGNEQYF
v_gene: TRBV3-1; abundance: many; CDR3aa: CASSQDNSPLHF
v_gene: TRBV6-1; abundance: NA; CDR3aa: CASTPTGGMLQPQHF
v_gene: TRBV20-1; abundance: few; CDR3aa: CSARGLAGADNEQFF
v_gene: TRBV3-1; abundance: few; CDR3aa: CASSPWPGTGDEHGNSPLHF
v_gene: TRBV20-1; abundance: few; CDR3aa: CSARPGVSYTGELFF
v_gene: TRBV3-1; abundance: few; CDR3aa: CASSRGLAGVNTGELFF
v_gene: TRBV15; abundance: many; CDR3aa: CATSRANRDRGYEQYF
v_gene: TRBV2; abundance: once; CDR3aa: CASRGNQETQYF
v_gene: TRBV7-9; abundance: few; CDR3aa: CASSIGVSGANVLTF
v_gene: TRBV7-3; abundance: few; CDR3aa: CASSSQGWGGELFF
v_gene: TRBV6-1; abundance: few; CDR3aa: CASSPSVRAYNEQFF
v_gene: TRBV6-2/TRBV6-3; abundance: NA; CDR3aa: CASSRGQGDGNSPLHF
v_gene: TRBV29-1; abundance: NA; CDR3aa: CSVGEATGQPQHF
v_gene: TRBV29-1; abundance: NA; CDR3aa: CSVAQTGNTEAFF
v_gene: TRBV7-8; abundance: many; CDR3aa: CASSPGTGNYNEQFF